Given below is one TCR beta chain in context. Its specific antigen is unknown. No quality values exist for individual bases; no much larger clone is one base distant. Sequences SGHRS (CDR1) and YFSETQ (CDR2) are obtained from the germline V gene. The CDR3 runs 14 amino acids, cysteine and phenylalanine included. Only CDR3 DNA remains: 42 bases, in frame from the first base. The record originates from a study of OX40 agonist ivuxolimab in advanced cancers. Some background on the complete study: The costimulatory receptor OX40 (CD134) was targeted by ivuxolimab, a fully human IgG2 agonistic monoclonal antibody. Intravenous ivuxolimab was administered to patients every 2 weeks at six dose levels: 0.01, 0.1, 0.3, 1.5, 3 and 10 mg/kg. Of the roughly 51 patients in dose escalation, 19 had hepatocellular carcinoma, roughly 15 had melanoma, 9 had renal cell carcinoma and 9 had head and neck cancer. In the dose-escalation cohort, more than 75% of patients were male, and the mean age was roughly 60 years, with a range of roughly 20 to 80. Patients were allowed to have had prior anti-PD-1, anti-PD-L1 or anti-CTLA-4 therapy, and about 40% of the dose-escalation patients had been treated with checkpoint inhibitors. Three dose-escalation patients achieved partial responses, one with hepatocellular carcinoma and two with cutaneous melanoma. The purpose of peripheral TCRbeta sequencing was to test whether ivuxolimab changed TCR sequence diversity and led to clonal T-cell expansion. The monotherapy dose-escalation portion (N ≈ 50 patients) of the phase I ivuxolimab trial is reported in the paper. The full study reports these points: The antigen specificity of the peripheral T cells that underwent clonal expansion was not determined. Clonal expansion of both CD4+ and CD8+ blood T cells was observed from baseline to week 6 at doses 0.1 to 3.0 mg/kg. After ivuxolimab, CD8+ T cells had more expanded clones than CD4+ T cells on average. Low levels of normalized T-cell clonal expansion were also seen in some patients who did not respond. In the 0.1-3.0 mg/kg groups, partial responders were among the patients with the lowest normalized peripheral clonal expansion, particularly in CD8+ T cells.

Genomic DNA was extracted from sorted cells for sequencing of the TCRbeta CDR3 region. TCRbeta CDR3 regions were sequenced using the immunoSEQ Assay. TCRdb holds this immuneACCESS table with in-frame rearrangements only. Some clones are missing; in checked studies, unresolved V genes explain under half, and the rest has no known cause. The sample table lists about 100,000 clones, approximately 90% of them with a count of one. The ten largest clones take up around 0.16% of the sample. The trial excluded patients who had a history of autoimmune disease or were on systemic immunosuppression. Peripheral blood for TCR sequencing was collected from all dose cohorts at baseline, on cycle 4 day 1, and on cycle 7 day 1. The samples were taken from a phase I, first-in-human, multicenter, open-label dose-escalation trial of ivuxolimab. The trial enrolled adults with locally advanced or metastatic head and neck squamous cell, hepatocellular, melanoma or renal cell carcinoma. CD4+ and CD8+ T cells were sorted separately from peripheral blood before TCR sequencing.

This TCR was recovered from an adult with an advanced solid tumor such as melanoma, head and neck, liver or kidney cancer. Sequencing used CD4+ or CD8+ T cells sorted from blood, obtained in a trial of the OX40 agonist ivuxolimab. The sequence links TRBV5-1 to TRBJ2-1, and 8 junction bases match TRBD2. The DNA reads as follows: TGCGTAACCGCTTGGATTCCGGGAGGGAATGAGCAGTTCTTC. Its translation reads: CVTAWIPGGNEQFF. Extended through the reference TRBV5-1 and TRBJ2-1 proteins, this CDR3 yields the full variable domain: KAGVTQTPRYLIKTRGQQVTLSCSPISGHRSVSWYQQTPGQGLQFLFEYFSETQRNKGNFPGRFSGRQFSNSRSEMNVSTLELGDSALYLCVTAWIPGGNEQFFGPGTRLTVL.